The 7 T cell receptor beta chains below come from one sample, sequenced in a study of response to subunit inactivated influenza vaccine. TCRdb reprocessed the RT-PCR reads with MiXCR, giving one entry per CDR3 protein. The table lists a few hundred thousand distinct CDR3 sequences, less than 15% of them singletons. The specimen comprised PBMCs from blood, sampled roughly 13 days after vaccination. The receptors originated from a middle-aged man who received an inactivated influenza vaccine.

This clonotype was seen a few times. The CDR3 DNA follows: TGTGCCAGCTCACCGGACGGTTGGGGTCAGCCCCAGCATTTT. This translates into CASSPDGWGQPQHF. The rearrangement links TRBV18 to TRBJ1-5, with no clear D. The V and J ends lost 3 bases and 6 bases respectively, with 12 bases between them. This CDR3 is 14 amino acids long. The V gene's germline CDR1 is KGHSH and CDR2 LQKENI. The full variable domain, in which reference TRBV18 and TRBJ1-5 provide the parts outside the CDR3, is NAGVMQNPRHLVRRRGQEARLRCSPMKGHSHVYWYRQLPEEGLKFMVYLQKENIIDESGMPKERFSAEFPKEGPSILRIQQVVRGDSAAYFCASSPDGWGQPQHFGDGTRLSIL.

The V and J genes are TRBV4-2 and TRBJ2-1; D gene uncertain. The CDR3 runs 12 residues. In germline, CDR1 is LGHNA, CDR2 YNFKEQ. V lost 1 base and J 11 bases, leaving 9 bases between the germline ends. The CDR3 DNA reads as TGTGCCAGCAGCCAAGGTCGAGACCAGCAGTTCTTC. It specifies CASSQGRDQQFF.

The rearrangement joins TRBV7-9 to TRBJ1-2; the D gene is possibly TRBD1 (5 bases). Trimming stripped 7 bases from V and 1 base from J, with 13 bases between. Germline V gene lookup returns CDR1 SEHNR and CDR2 FQNEAQ (reference sequence). The CDR3 length is 14 residues. CDR3 protein: CASTWEGFNYGYTF. The CDR3 bases are TGTGCCAGCACATGGGAGGGGTTTAACTATGGCTACACCTTC. Full variable domain (outside the CDR3, taken from reference TRBV7-9 and TRBJ1-2): DTGVSQNPRHKITKRGQNVTFRCDPISEHNRLYWYRQTLGQGPEFLTYFQNEAQLEKSRLLSDRFSAERPKGSFSTLEIQRTEQGDSAMYLCASTWEGFNYGYTFGSGTRLTVV.

In its sample, this clonotype was seen a few times. The chain is built from TRBV6-2 or TRBV6-3 and TRBJ2-7; TRBD1 aligns across 7 bases. Germline trimming cut 4 bases from V and 5 bases from J; bases unmatched to any gene: 5. This CDR3 spans 13 amino acids. The germline CDR1 and CDR2 sequences are MNHEY and SVGEGT. The CDR3 bases are TGTGCCAGCAGTTCCCACAGGGGTAACGAGCAGTACTTC. Its protein product is CASSSHRGNEQYF.

This CDR3 reads CASSALRDRASTGELFF. For the CDR3, the DNA is TGCGCCAGCAGCGCCCTCCGGGACAGGGCAAGTACCGGGGAGCTGTTTTTT. The rearrangement joins TRBV5-1 to TRBJ2-2; 9 bases map to TRBD1. Trimming cost V 4 bases and J 5 bases; bases outside gene matches: 12. In germline, CDR1 is SGHRS, CDR2 YFSETQ. The CDR3 has 17 amino acids.

There are a few counts of this clonotype. The chain recombines TRBV30 with TRBJ2-2; D is undetermined. This CDR3 region has 11 residues. Per germline, CDR1 GTSNPN and CDR2 SVGIG (reference sequence). V was clipped by 5 bases and J by 8 bases, with 9 bases between them. This chain's CDR3 is CAWFKMGELFF. The CDR3 DNA sequence: TGTGCCTGGTTTAAAATGGGGGAGCTGTTTTTT.

This clonotype was seen many times. J is TRBJ2-1 and V is TRBV3-1; D tentatively reads TRBD1 or TRBD2 (5 bases each). The CDR3 covers 15 residues. Per germline, CDR1 LGHDT and CDR2 YNNKEL (reference sequence). Trimming pared 2 bases from V and 9 bases from J, leaving 17 bases between. CDR3 in DNA: TGTGCCAGCAGCCAACCGAGGGGCGCTATAGGTGAGCAGTTCTTC. This translates into CASSQPRGAIGEQFF.